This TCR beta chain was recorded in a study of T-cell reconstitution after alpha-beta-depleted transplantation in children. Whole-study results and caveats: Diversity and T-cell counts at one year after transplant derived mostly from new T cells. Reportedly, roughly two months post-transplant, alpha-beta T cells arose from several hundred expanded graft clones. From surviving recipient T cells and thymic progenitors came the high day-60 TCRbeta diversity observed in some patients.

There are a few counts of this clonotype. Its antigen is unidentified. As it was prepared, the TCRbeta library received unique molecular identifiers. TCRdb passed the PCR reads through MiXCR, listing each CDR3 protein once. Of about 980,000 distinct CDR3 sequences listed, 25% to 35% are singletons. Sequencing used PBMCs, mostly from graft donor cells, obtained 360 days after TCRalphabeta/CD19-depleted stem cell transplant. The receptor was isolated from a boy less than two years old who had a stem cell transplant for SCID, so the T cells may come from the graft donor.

Here the CDR3 DNA reads TGTGCCAGCAGTGAGCGACAGGGGGCGAGAACAGATACGCAGTATTTT. It encodes CASSERQGARTDTQYF. J is TRBJ2-3 and V is TRBV2; TRBD1 matches at 10 bases. Germline trimming cut 3 bases from V and 3 bases from J; bases unmatched to any gene: 6. This CDR3 spans 16 amino acids. Germline V gene sequence: CDR1 SNHLY, CDR2 FYNNEI.